Presented here are 31 T cell receptor beta chains from one specimen sequenced in a study of naive and memory T cell subsets. Four PCR rounds used nested alpha and beta constant region primers plus the SP2 primer. One entry per CDR3 protein, called by TCRdb with MiXCR from the 5' RACE reads. This sample has around 30,000 distinct CDR3 sequences; around 17% occur once, and the top ten carry around 2.5%. The library had UMIs added by 3' ligation of an oligonucleotide to TCR cDNA. All receptors come from a female donor in good health.

The V call is TRBV27, the J call TRBJ1-3; D is uncertain. The CDR3 is made up of 13 amino acids. V was pared by 9 bases and J by 0 bases, with 9 bases between. The germline V gene has CDR1 MNHEY and CDR2 SMNVEV (reference sequence). Here the CDR3 DNA reads TGTGCCAGTGGTCCCCGCTCTGGAAACACCATATATTTT. It is translated as CASGPRSGNTIYF.

This clonotype was picked up a small number of times. The V call is TRBV6-1, the J call TRBJ1-1; TRBD1 is a possible D gene (5 bases). Trimming took off 8 bases at V and 6 bases at J, with 16 bases between the two ends. This CDR3 comprises 13 residues. Germline CDR1 reads MNHNS; CDR2 reads SASEGT. In nucleotides, the CDR3 is TGTGCCAGCGAATTTTCGGGGCAAGCTGAAGCTTTCTTT. Protein: CASEFSGQAEAFF.

This clonotype was seen many times. The chain uses TRBV12-3 or TRBV12-4 and TRBJ2-3, with D hard to call. V dropped 2 bases and J dropped 4 bases, with 13 bases sitting between them. This CDR3 region has 15 residues. CDR3 DNA: TGTGCCAGCAGTTTATGGGCGTCTACGGCAGATACGCAGTATTTT. This sequence encodes CASSLWASTADTQYF.

There are many counts of this clonotype. The rearrangement links TRBV29-1 to TRBJ2-7, with D perhaps TRBD1 or TRBD2 (5 bases each). Germline V CDR1 and CDR2: SQVTM, ANQGSEA. CDR3 size: 14 residues. V dropped 2 bases and J dropped 2 bases, with 13 bases sitting between them. CDR3 region: CSVEPPGPTYEQYF. The CDR3 DNA sequence: TGCAGCGTTGAACCTCCGGGGCCGACCTACGAGCAGTACTTC.

This clonotype was recorded at least ten times. The chain employs TRBV20-1 and TRBJ2-2; the D gene is possibly TRBD2 (6 bases). This CDR3 comprises 14 residues. V lost 6 bases to trimming and J lost 6 bases, with 17 bases between them. Germline assignment: CDR1 DFQATT and CDR2 SNEGSKA (reference sequence). The CDR3 sequence is CSAHTSTGAGELFF. The CDR3 DNA reads as TGCAGTGCCCACACTAGCACGGGGGCCGGGGAGCTGTTTTTT.

This chain connects TRBV7-2 to TRBJ2-6; maybe TRBD1 (6 bases). The CDR3 is 18 residues long. The germline gives CDR1 SGHTA, CDR2 FQGNSA. With 2 bases removed from V and 2 bases from J, the gap between germline ends came to 16 bases. The CDR3 DNA reads as TGTGCCAGCAGCTTAACGTGGACAGCCCCTCCTGGGGCCAACGTCCTGACTTTC. It specifies CASSLTWTAPPGANVLTF.

The chain recombines TRBV20-1 with TRBJ2-1, with 7 bases lining up with TRBD2. Trimming cost V 5 bases and J 4 bases; bases outside gene matches: 8. This CDR3 contains 14 residues. Per the germline V gene, CDR1 is DFQATT and CDR2 is SNEGSKA (reference sequence). DNA for the CDR3: TGCAGTGCTTCGCAAGGGCGGGGGTACAATGAGCAGTTCTTC. Its translation: CSASQGRGYNEQFF.

A few counts support this clonotype. This chain uses TRBV11-2 with TRBJ1-1; D unresolved. The germline gives CDR1 SGHAT, CDR2 FQNNGV. The CDR3 is 14 residues long. V shed 0 bases and J shed 3 bases, with 8 bases lying between them. DNA for the CDR3: TGTGCCAGCAGCTTAGAACCGGGCTACACTGAAGCTTTCTTT. Protein sequence: CASSLEPGYTEAFF.

This rearrangement joins TRBV11-1 to TRBJ2-3, with D perhaps given as TRBD1 or TRBD2 (5 bases each). This CDR3 contains 15 residues. CDR1 SGHAT and CDR2 FQDESV come from the germline V gene (reference sequence). Trimming left V 6 bases short and J 2 bases short, with 15 bases between. CDR3 in amino acids: CASRSREFLTDTQYF. DNA of the CDR3: TGTGCCAGCAGAAGCAGGGAGTTCCTCACAGATACGCAGTATTTT.

The V call is TRBV18, the J call TRBJ1-4; TRBD1 might be the D (5 bases). Trimming cost V 3 bases and J 7 bases, with 12 bases left between them. CDR3 length: 14 amino acids. The germline V gene encodes CDR1 KGHSH and CDR2 LQKENI. The chain's CDR3 is CASSPSGSGEKLFF. CDR3 DNA sequence: TGTGCCAGCTCACCTTCAGGGAGCGGTGAAAAACTGTTTTTT. Full variable domain (outside the CDR3, taken from reference TRBV18 and TRBJ1-4): NAGVMQNPRHLVRRRGQEARLRCSPMKGHSHVYWYRQLPEEGLKFMVYLQKENIIDESGMPKERFSAEFPKEGPSILRIQQVVRGDSAAYFCASSPSGSGEKLFFGSGTQLSVL.

This clonotype was observed a few times. Germline and junction disagree at one end, which may indicate a read error. The V and J genes are TRBV24-1 and TRBJ1-2; D gene ambiguous. CDR3 length equals 12 residues. Looked up from germline, CDR1 is KGHDR and CDR2 is SFDVKD. CDR3 in amino acids: CATSDPLYGDTF. CDR3 nucleotides: TGTGCCACCAGTGATCCACTCTATGGCGACACCTTC.

This clonotype has just a few counts. The chain employs TRBV7-6 and TRBJ2-3; D uncertain. The CDR3 spans 15 residues. With 0 bases removed from V and 0 bases from J, the gap between germline ends came to 7 bases. The germline CDR1 and CDR2 sequences are SGHVS and FNYEAQ. The CDR3, as DNA: TGTGCCAGCAGCTTAGCGGATGGGAGCACAGATACGCAGTATTTT. As protein: CASSLADGSTDTQYF.

This clonotype was detected a few times. The chain carries TRBV29-1 and TRBJ2-3; D uncertain. The CDR3 sequence is 12 residues long. Germline V gene data show CDR1 as SQVTM and CDR2 as ANQGSEA. Deletions cut 4 bases from V and 2 bases from J, with 7 bases between. CDR3 coding DNA: TGCAGCGTTGTTGCAATCACAGATACGCAGTATTTT. The encoded protein is CSVVAITDTQYF.

Details on this clonotype: Since no conserved phenylalanine or tryptophan closes the CDR3, a read error is the likely cause. The chain links TRBV27 to TRBJ2-1; D not certain. The germline V and J ends were trimmed by 5 bases and 7 bases, with 6 bases remaining between them. From germline, CDR1 is MNHEY and CDR2 SMNVEV (reference sequence). The CDR3 totals 11 residues. CDR3 residues: CASSRRNEQFI. Here the CDR3 DNA reads TGTGCCAGCAGTCGCAGGAATGAGCAGTTCATC.

This clonotype was picked up a small number of times. The CDR3 loop is CASALGGSYEQYF. CDR3 coding DNA: TGCGCCAGCGCTCTGGGTGGCTCCTACGAGCAGTACTTC. The chain employs TRBV5-1 and TRBJ2-7; no clear D gene. Germline loops: CDR1 SGHRS, CDR2 YFSETQ. Trimming took off 7 bases at V and 0 bases at J, with 11 bases between the two ends. The CDR3 consists of 13 residues.

The chain joins TRBV12-3 or TRBV12-4 to TRBJ2-7, with 10 bases fitting TRBD1. The trim removed 5 bases at V and 7 bases at J, leaving 5 bases unmatched. The CDR3 is made up of 13 amino acids. The CDR3 coding sequence is TGTGCCAGCAGTGGCGGACAGGGGGGGGAGCAGTACTTC. It translates to CASSGGQGGEQYF.

The chain combines TRBV7-9 with TRBJ2-4, with 7 bases aligning to TRBD2. The CDR3 loop spans 15 amino acids. Germline V gene sequence: CDR1 SEHNR, CDR2 FQNEAQ (reference sequence). Germline trimming cut 0 bases from V and 6 bases from J; bases unmatched to any gene: 5. CDR3 sequence reads: CASSLAGRVGNIQYF. Here the CDR3 DNA reads TGTGCCAGCAGCTTAGCTGGGAGGGTCGGAAACATTCAGTACTTC.

The chain couples TRBV6-7 to TRBJ2-5; 10 bases agree with TRBD1. TRBV6-7 is known as an ORF, though its function is uncertain. The V segment lost 5 bases and the J segment 3 bases; nucleotides outside the gene matches: 18. There are 19 residues in the CDR3. CDR3 loop: CASSIGFLGDRGPKETQYF. The CDR3 DNA reads TGTGCCAGCAGTATCGGATTCCTGGGAGACAGGGGGCCGAAAGAGACCCAGTACTTC.

The chain couples TRBV6-5 to TRBJ2-7, with 7 bases identical to TRBD1. V lost 0 bases, J lost 0 bases, and 8 bases stayed unmatched. CDR3 length: 17 amino acids. Germline CDR1 and CDR2: MNHEY and SVGAGI. CDR3 loop: CASSYSRLAGGSYEQYF. Written as DNA, the CDR3 is TGTGCCAGCAGTTACTCGCGGTTGGCAGGGGGCTCCTACGAGCAGTACTTC.

This clonotype is medium-sized (0.01 to 0.1%). This chain links TRBV27 with TRBJ1-6; 7 bases agree with TRBD1. The junction had 10 bases not matched to a gene; V was cut back by 2 bases and J by 9 bases. CDR3 length: 16 amino acids. Germline lookup yields CDR1 MNHEY and CDR2 SMNVEV (reference sequence). The CDR3 protein is CASSLEGQRVGSPLHF. CDR3 sequence (DNA): TGTGCCAGCAGTTTAGAGGGACAGCGGGTTGGTTCACCCCTCCACTTT.

The chain has TRBV5-1 and TRBJ2-1; 12 bases match TRBD2. V was pared by 0 bases and J by 8 bases, with 9 bases of the junction left unmatched. Germline loops: CDR1 SGHRS, CDR2 YFSETQ. The CDR3 totals 17 residues. The CDR3 DNA reads TGCGCCAGCAGCTTGGTAGGCCTAGCGGGGGGGCAAGATGAGCAGTTCTTC. It is translated as CASSLVGLAGGQDEQFF.

This clonotype was seen repeatedly, ten times or more. The rearrangement joins TRBV5-1 to TRBJ2-5, with TRBD1 matching 8 bases. Per germline, CDR1 SGHRS and CDR2 YFSETQ. The CDR3 consists of 14 residues. V gave up 1 base and J gave up 5 bases; unmatched junction bases: 4. As DNA, the CDR3 is TGCGCCAGCAGCTTGCCAGGGGGCCTGGAGACCCAGTACTTC. This gives the protein CASSLPGGLETQYF.

This clonotype was seen ten or more times. This chain uses TRBV19 with TRBJ1-1; TRBD1 agrees at 12 bases. CDR1 is LNHDA and CDR2 is SQIVND in the germline V gene (reference sequence). The ends lost 6 bases at V and 4 bases at J; junction bases unmatched: 12. The CDR3 contains 17 residues. The CDR3: CASSMGTGGAWRTEAFF. Written as DNA, the CDR3 is TGTGCCAGTAGCATGGGGACAGGGGGCGCCTGGCGCACTGAAGCTTTCTTT. The full variable domain, with the rest looked up from reference TRBV19 and TRBJ1-1, is DGGITQSPKYLFRKEGQNVTLSCEQNLNHDAMYWYRQDPGQGLRLIYYSQIVNDFQKGDIAEGYSVSREKKESFPLTVTSAQKNPTAFYLCASSMGTGGAWRTEAFFGQGTRLTVV.

This clonotype was seen at least ten times. The CDR3 sequence is CSAQRTGEAFF. CDR3 sequence (DNA): TGCAGTGCTCAAAGGACAGGAGAAGCTTTCTTT. V and J are TRBV20-1 and TRBJ1-1; 7 bases match TRBD1. Losses at the gene ends were 5 bases for V and 8 bases for J; bases not matched to a gene: 5. Per germline, CDR1 DFQATT and CDR2 SNEGSKA (reference sequence). The CDR3 runs to 11 residues.

The gene calls are TRBV10-3 and TRBJ1-1; 11 nucleotides agree with TRBD1. Germline V lookup: CDR1 ENHRY, CDR2 SYGVKD. With 3 bases clipped from V and 0 bases from J, the junction kept 3 bases outside the gene matches. The CDR3 totals 16 residues. CDR3 sequence reads: CAISDEDRGLNTEAFF. The CDR3 DNA follows: TGTGCCATCAGTGATGAGGACAGGGGGCTGAACACTGAAGCTTTCTTT.

The V call is TRBV13, the J call TRBJ1-2; D unresolved. Germline assignment: CDR1 PRHDT and CDR2 FYEKMQ (reference sequence). V lost 1 base to trimming and J lost 8 bases, with 11 bases between them. The CDR3 contains 13 residues. Here the CDR3 reads CASSLAGGWGYTF. The CDR3 DNA reads as TGTGCCAGCAGCTTAGCGGGAGGTTGGGGCTACACCTTC.

This clonotype was detected ten times or more. The chain combines TRBV20-1 with TRBJ2-7, with no clear D. This CDR3 spans 14 amino acids. The germline V and J ends were trimmed by 3 bases and 2 bases, with 14 bases remaining between them. Germline CDR1 is DFQATT and CDR2 is SNEGSKA (reference sequence). CDR3 protein: CSASPLGPAYEQYF. The DNA of the CDR3 is TGCAGTGCTAGCCCCTTGGGTCCCGCCTACGAGCAGTACTTC.

V gene TRBV7-2 combines with J gene TRBJ2-7, with D tentatively TRBD2 (5 bases). The CDR3 spans 16 residues. CDR1 is SGHTA and CDR2 is FQGNSA in the germline V gene. Trimming left V 1 base short and J 3 bases short, with 16 bases between. CDR3 DNA sequence: TGTGCCAGCAGCTTAGAGGACTTCCCCGGCCTCTACGAGCAGTACTTC. Amino acid sequence: CASSLEDFPGLYEQYF.

By proportion, this clonotype is medium-sized. The chain has TRBV2 and TRBJ1-2, with TRBD1 matching 10 bases. CDR1 is SNHLY and CDR2 is FYNNEI in the germline V gene. The junction had 3 bases not matched to a gene; V was cut back by 3 bases and J by 8 bases. This CDR3 spans 13 amino acids. The CDR3 sequence: CASSDGQGVGYTF. CDR3 sequence (DNA): TGTGCCAGCAGTGATGGACAGGGGGTGGGCTACACCTTC.

This chain uses TRBV7-2 with TRBJ2-5; D is possibly TRBD1 or TRBD2 (5 bases each). The germline CDR1 and CDR2 sequences are SGHTA and FQGNSA. V gave up 1 base and J gave up 4 bases, with 7 bases separating them. The CDR3 sequence is 13 residues long. The CDR3 is CASSLGGRETQYF. CDR3 nucleotides: TGTGCCAGCAGCTTAGGGGGGAGAGAGACCCAGTACTTC. The whole variable domain, filled in from reference TRBV7-2 and TRBJ2-5, reads GAGVSQSPSNKVTEKGKDVELRCDPISGHTALYWYRQSLGQGLEFLIYFQGNSAPDKSGLPSDRFSAERTGGSVSTLTIQRTQQEDSAVYLCASSLGGRETQYFGPGTRLLVL.

This clonotype was seen many times. The chain carries TRBV27 and TRBJ1-6; no clear D gene. CDR3 length equals 13 residues. Germline assignment: CDR1 MNHEY and CDR2 SMNVEV (reference sequence). Trimming took 5 bases from V and 7 from J, leaving 9 bases between them. DNA of the CDR3: TGTGCCAGCAGTCGTCCCATGAATTCACCCCTCCACTTT. Its translation: CASSRPMNSPLHF.